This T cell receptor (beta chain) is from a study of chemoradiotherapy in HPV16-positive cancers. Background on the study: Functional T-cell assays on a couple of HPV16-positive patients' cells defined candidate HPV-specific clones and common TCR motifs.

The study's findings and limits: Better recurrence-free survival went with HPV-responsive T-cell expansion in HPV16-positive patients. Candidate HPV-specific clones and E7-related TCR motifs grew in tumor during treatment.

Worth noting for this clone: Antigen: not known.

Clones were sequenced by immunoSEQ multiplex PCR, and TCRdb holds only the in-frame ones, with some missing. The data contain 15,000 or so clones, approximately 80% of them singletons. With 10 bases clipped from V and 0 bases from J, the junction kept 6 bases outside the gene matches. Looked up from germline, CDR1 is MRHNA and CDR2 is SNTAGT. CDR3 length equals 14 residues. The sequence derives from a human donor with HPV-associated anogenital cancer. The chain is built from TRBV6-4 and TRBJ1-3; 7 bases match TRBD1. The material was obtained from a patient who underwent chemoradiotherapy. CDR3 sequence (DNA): TGTGCCACCCAAGGGACAGCCTCTGGAAACACCATATATTTT. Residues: CATQGTASGNTIYF.